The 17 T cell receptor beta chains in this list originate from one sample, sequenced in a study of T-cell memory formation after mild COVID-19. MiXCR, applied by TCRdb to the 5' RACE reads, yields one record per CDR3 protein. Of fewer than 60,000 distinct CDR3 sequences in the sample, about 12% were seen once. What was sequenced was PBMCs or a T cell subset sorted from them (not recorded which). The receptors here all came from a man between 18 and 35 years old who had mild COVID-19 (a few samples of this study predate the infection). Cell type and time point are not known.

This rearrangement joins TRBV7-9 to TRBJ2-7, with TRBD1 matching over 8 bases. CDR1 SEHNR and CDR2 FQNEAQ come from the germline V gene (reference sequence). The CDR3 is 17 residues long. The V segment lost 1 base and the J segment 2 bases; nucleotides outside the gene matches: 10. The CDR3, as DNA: TGTGCCAGCAGCTTAGTCCCTATTCGGACAGGGACCTACGAGCAGTACGTC. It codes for CASSLVPIRTGTYEQYV.

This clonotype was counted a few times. The CDR3 reads CSAPGGRHEQYF. For the CDR3, the DNA is TGCAGTGCTCCCGGCGGGAGACACGAGCAGTACTTC. The chain uses TRBV20-1 and TRBJ2-7; TRBD2 matches at 7 bases. Germline V gene data show CDR1 as DFQATT and CDR2 as SNEGSKA (reference sequence). CDR3 length equals 12 residues. The trim removed 5 bases at V and 5 bases at J, leaving 6 bases unmatched.

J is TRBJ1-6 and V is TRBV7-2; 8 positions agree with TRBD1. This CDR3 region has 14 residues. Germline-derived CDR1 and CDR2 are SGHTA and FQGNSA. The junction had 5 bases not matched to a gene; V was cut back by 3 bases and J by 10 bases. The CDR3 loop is CASSLTGAASPLHF. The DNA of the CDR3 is TGTGCCAGCAGCTTGACAGGGGCAGCGTCACCCCTCCACTTT.

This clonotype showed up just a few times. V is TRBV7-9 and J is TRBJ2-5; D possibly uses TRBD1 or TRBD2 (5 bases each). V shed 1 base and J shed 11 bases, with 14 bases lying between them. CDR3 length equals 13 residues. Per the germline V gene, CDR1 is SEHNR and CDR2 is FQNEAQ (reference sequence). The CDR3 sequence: CASSLDGTPEQYF. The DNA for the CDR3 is TGTGCCAGCAGCTTAGATGGGACCCCTGAACAGTACTTC.

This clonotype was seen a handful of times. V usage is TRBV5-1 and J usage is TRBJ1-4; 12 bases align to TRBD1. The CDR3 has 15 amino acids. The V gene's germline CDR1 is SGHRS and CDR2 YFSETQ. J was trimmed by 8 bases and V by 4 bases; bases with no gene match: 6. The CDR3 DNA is TGCGCCAGCAGCGACGGGACAGGGGGCTTCGAAAAACTGTTTTTT. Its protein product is CASSDGTGGFEKLFF.

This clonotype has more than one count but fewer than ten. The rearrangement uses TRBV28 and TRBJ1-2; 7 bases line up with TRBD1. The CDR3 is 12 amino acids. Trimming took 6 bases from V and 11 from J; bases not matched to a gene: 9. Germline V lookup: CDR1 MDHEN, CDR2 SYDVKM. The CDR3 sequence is CASRGGSEGYTF. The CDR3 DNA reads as TGTGCCAGCAGAGGGGGCTCAGAGGGATACACCTTC.

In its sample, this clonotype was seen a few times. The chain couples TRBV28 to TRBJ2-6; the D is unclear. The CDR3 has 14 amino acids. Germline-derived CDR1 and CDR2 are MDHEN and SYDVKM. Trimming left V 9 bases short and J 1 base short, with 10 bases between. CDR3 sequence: CASLDRSGANVLTF. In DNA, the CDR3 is TGTGCCAGTCTCGACCGGTCTGGGGCCAACGTCCTGACTTTC.

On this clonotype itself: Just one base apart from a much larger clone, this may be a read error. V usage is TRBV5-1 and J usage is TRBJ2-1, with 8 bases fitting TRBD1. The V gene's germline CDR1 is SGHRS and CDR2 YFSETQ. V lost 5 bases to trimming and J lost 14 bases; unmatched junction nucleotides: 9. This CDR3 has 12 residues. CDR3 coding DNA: TGCGCCAGCAGGCCTGACAGGGGTCCCAAGTTCTTC. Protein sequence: CASRPDRGPKFF.

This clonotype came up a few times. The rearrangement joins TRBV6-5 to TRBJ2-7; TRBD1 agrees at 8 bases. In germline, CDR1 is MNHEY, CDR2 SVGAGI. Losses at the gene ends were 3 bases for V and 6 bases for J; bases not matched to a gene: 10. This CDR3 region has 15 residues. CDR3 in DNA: TGTGCCAGCAGTTATTTTCGGCAGGGGGCGGGCGAGCAGTACTTC. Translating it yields CASSYFRQGAGEQYF.

CDR3: CASSQAGGRPQHF. CDR3 in DNA: TGCGCCAGCAGCCAAGCAGGGGGCAGGCCCCAGCATTTT. This rearrangement joins TRBV4-3 to TRBJ1-5, with 8 bases aligning to TRBD1. Trimming at V came to 1 base and at J to 9 bases, leaving 2 bases not matched to a gene. CDR3 size: 13 residues. The germline V gene encodes CDR1 LGHNA and CDR2 YSLEER.

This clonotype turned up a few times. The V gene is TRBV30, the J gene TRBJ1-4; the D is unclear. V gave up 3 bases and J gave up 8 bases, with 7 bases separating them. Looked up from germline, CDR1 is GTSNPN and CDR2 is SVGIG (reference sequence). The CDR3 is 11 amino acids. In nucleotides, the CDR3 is TGTGCCTGGAGCGGGAGCGAAAAACTGTTTTTT. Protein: CAWSGSEKLFF.

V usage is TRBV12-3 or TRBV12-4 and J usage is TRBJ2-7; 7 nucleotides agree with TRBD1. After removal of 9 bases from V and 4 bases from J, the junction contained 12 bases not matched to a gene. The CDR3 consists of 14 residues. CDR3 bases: TGTGCCAGGGGGAGCCGGGACAGAGCTTACGAGCAGTACTTC. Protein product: CARGSRDRAYEQYF.

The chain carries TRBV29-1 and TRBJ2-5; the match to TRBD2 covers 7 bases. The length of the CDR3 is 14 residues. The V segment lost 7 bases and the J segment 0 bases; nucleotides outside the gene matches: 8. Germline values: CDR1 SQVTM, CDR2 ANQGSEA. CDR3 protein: CSAPVGGYQETQYF. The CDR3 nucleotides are TGCAGCGCCCCCGTGGGGGGGTACCAAGAGACCCAGTACTTC.

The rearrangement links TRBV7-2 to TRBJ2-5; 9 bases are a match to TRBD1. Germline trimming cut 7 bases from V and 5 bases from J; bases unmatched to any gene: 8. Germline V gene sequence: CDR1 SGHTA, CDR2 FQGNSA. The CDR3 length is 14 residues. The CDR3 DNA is TGTGCCAGCATACCTAACAGGGGGCTGGAGACCCAGTACTTC. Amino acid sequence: CASIPNRGLETQYF. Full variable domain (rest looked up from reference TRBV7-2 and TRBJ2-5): GAGVSQSPSNKVTEKGKDVELRCDPISGHTALYWYRQSLGQGLEFLIYFQGNSAPDKSGLPSDRFSAERTGGSVSTLTIQRTQQEDSAVYLCASIPNRGLETQYFGPGTRLLVL.

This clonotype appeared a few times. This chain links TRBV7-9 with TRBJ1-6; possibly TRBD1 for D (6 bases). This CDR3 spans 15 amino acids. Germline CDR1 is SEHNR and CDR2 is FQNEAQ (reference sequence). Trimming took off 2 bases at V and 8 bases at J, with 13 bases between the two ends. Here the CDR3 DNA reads TGTGCCAGCAGCTTATGGAACAGGGCGGATTCACCCCTCCACTTT. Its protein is CASSLWNRADSPLHF. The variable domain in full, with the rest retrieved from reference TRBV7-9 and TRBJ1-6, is DTGVSQNPRHKITKRGQNVTFRCDPISEHNRLYWYRQTLGQGPEFLTYFQNEAQLEKSRLLSDRFSAERPKGSFSTLEIQRTEQGDSAMYLCASSLWNRADSPLHFGNGTRLTVT.

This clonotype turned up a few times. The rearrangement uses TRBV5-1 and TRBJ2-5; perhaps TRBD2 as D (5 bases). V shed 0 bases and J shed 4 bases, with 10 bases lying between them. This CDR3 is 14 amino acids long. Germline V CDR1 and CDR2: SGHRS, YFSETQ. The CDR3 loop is CASSLVEAVETQYF. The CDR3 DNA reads TGCGCCAGCAGCTTGGTGGAGGCGGTAGAGACCCAGTACTTC. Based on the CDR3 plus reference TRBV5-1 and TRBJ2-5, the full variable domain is KAGVTQTPRYLIKTRGQQVTLSCSPISGHRSVSWYQQTPGQGLQFLFEYFSETQRNKGNFPGRFSGRQFSNSRSEMNVSTLELGDSALYLCASSLVEAVETQYFGPGTRLLVL.

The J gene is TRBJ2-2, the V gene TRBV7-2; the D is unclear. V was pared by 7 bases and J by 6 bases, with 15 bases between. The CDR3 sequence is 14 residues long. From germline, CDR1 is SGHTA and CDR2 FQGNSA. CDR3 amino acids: CASTPSARPGELFF. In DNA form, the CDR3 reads TGTGCCAGCACCCCAAGCGCCAGGCCCGGGGAGCTGTTTTTT.